These T cell receptor beta chains were read from a single sample in a study of T cell responses to AZD1222 COVID-19 vaccine. Some clones are missing from TCRdb's copy, which holds only in-frame ones; the method was immunoSEQ multiplex PCR. The data show 73,000 or so clones, roughly four fifths seen once. The specimen was peripheral blood, collected on day 0 of AZD1222 vaccination. The receptors were sampled from an adult in good health. CDR3s include the opening cysteine and the closing phenylalanine or tryptophan. The D gene is left open where the match is weak. Clone size appears in some rows only: once, few, many, or a class for an expanded clone.

V gene: TRBV11-3; J gene: TRBJ1-1; clone size: -; D gene: -; CDR3 DNA: TGTGCCAGCAGTGACAGGCTGAACACTGAAGCTTTCTTT; CDR3 protein: CASSDRLNTEAFF
V gene: TRBV7-9; J gene: TRBJ2-7; clone size: -; D gene: -; CDR3 DNA: TGTGCCAGCAGCTTCTATCAGACACCCCCAAACGAGGGGAAGTACTTC; CDR3 protein: CASSFYQTPPNEGKYF
V gene: TRBV10-3; J gene: TRBJ2-2; clone size: -; D gene: TRBD2; CDR3 DNA: TGTGCCATCAGTGAGCTCCCGCGCGGGGGGCCGCTGGACACCGGGGAGCTGTTTTTT; CDR3 protein: CAISELPRGGPLDTGELFF
V gene: TRBV28; J gene: TRBJ1-5; clone size: -; D gene: -; CDR3 DNA: TGTGCCAGCAGGTTAAGCTCTGGTAGCAATCAGCCCCAGCATTTT; CDR3 protein: CASRLSSGSNQPQHF
V gene: TRBV25-1; J gene: TRBJ2-5; clone size: -; D gene: -; CDR3 DNA: TGTGCCAGCAGTGTTGGGGGAAGGACCCAGTACTTC; CDR3 protein: CASSVGGRTQYF
V gene: TRBV5-5; J gene: TRBJ2-3; clone size: once; D gene: -; CDR3 DNA: TGTGCCAGCAGCTTTACGGGCACAGATACGCAGTATTTT; CDR3 protein: CASSFTGTDTQYF
V gene: TRBV7-9; J gene: TRBJ1-4; clone size: -; D gene: TRBD1; CDR3 DNA: TGTGCCAGCAGCCAGGGACAGGGGGTGGGGAAACTGTTTTTT; CDR3 protein: CASSQGQGVGKLFF
V gene: TRBV7-3; J gene: TRBJ2-3; clone size: -; D gene: TRBD2; CDR3 DNA: TGTGCCAGCAGCTCAGACGGGCTAGCGGGGATACACACAGATACGCAGTATTTT; CDR3 protein: CASSSDGLAGIHTDTQYF
V gene: TRBV6-6; J gene: TRBJ2-5; clone size: -; D gene: TRBD1; CDR3 DNA: TGTGCCAGCAGGGATCCGGGACAGCGGCAAACCCAGTACTTC; CDR3 protein: CASRDPGQRQTQYF
V gene: TRBV6-6; J gene: TRBJ2-7; clone size: -; D gene: -; CDR3 DNA: TGTGCCTCCCTCCGGGCGGGGGCTGAGCAGTACTTC; CDR3 protein: CASLRAGAEQYF
V gene: TRBV5-1; J gene: TRBJ1-5; clone size: few; D gene: -; CDR3 DNA: TGCGCCAGCAGCTTGGCTCCGGGGGTGCGGCAGCCCCAGCATTTT; CDR3 protein: CASSLAPGVRQPQHF
V gene: TRBV6-5; J gene: TRBJ2-7; clone size: -; D gene: TRBD1; CDR3 DNA: TGTGCCAGCAACGACAGGGGGACCTACGAGCAGTACTTC; CDR3 protein: CASNDRGTYEQYF
V gene: TRBV4-3; J gene: TRBJ1-2; clone size: few; D gene: TRBD1; CDR3 DNA: TGCGCCAGCAGACCTACAGGGGGGAGCTATGGCTACACCTTC; CDR3 protein: CASRPTGGSYGYTF
V gene: TRBV5-8; J gene: TRBJ1-1; clone size: -; D gene: -; CDR3 DNA: TGTGCCAGCAGCCTACAGGGCATGAACACTGAAGCTTTCTTT; CDR3 protein: CASSLQGMNTEAFF
V gene: TRBV18; J gene: TRBJ2-3; clone size: -; D gene: TRBD1; CDR3 DNA: TGTGCCAGCTCACCGACAGGGGTAGGGATCCGCACAGATACGCAGTATTTT; CDR3 protein: CASSPTGVGIRTDTQYF
V gene: TRBV5-4; J gene: TRBJ2-7; clone size: -; D gene: -; CDR3 DNA: TGTGCCAGCAGCTTGGGTCAGTACAGCTCCTACGAGCAGTACTTC; CDR3 protein: CASSLGQYSSYEQYF
V gene: TRBV2; J gene: TRBJ2-7; clone size: -; D gene: TRBD1; CDR3 DNA: TGTGCCAGCAGCGGCGGGACAGGGGTCTACGAGCAGTACTTC; CDR3 protein: CASSGGTGVYEQYF
V gene: TRBV3-1/TRBV3-2; J gene: TRBJ2-5; clone size: once; D gene: -; CDR3 DNA: TGTGCCAGCAGCCAAGACGAGACGACCCAAGAGACCCAGTACTTC; CDR3 protein: CASSQDETTQETQYF
V gene: TRBV30; J gene: TRBJ1-2; clone size: -; D gene: TRBD1; CDR3 DNA: TGTGCCTGGACAGGGGGCGATTATGGCTACACCTTC; CDR3 protein: CAWTGGDYGYTF
V gene: TRBV19; J gene: TRBJ1-5; clone size: -; D gene: TRBD1; CDR3 DNA: TGTGCCAGCCGCTATTGGGGACAGGATGATCAGCCCCAGCATTTT; CDR3 protein: CASRYWGQDDQPQHF
V gene: TRBV4-3; J gene: TRBJ1-5; clone size: -; D gene: -; CDR3 DNA: TGCGCCAGCTTAGAAGGGGGGTTCCAGCCCCAGCATTTT; CDR3 protein: CASLEGGFQPQHF
V gene: TRBV29-1; J gene: TRBJ2-2; clone size: few; D gene: -; CDR3 DNA: TGCAGCGTCCCGGACACTAACACCGGGGAGCTGTTTTTT; CDR3 protein: CSVPDTNTGELFF
V gene: TRBV14; J gene: TRBJ2-7; clone size: -; D gene: TRBD1; CDR3 DNA: TGTGCCAGCAGCCAAACGACAGGGGCTTACTACGAGCAGTACTTC; CDR3 protein: CASSQTTGAYYEQYF
V gene: TRBV4-2; J gene: TRBJ2-2; clone size: -; D gene: -; CDR3 DNA: TGTGCCAGCAGCCATTGGACAGATGCGAACACCGGGGAGCTGTTTTTT; CDR3 protein: CASSHWTDANTGELFF
V gene: TRBV29-1; J gene: TRBJ2-2; clone size: -; D gene: -; CDR3 DNA: TGCAGCGTTTCAGACAGAAACACCGGGGAGCTGTTTTTT; CDR3 protein: CSVSDRNTGELFF
V gene: TRBV3-1/TRBV3-2; J gene: TRBJ2-7; clone size: -; D gene: TRBD1; CDR3 DNA: TGTGCCAGCAGCAACCGGGACAGGGCGTACGAGCAGTACTTC; CDR3 protein: CASSNRDRAYEQYF
V gene: TRBV6-5; J gene: TRBJ1-4; clone size: -; D gene: -; CDR3 DNA: TGTGCCAGCAGTAGACACCTACCAACTAATGAAAAACTGTTTTTT; CDR3 protein: CASSRHLPTNEKLFF
V gene: TRBV27; J gene: TRBJ1-5; clone size: -; D gene: -; CDR3 DNA: TGTGCCAGCAGTTACCGGGAATCAGCTCCCCAGCATTTT; CDR3 protein: CASSYRESAPQHF
V gene: TRBV12-3/TRBV12-4; J gene: TRBJ1-2; clone size: -; D gene: TRBD1; CDR3 DNA: TGTGCCAGCAGCCCCGGGACAGGGTTTGGCTACACCTTC; CDR3 protein: CASSPGTGFGYTF
V gene: TRBV12-5; J gene: TRBJ2-1; clone size: -; D gene: TRBD2; CDR3 DNA: TGTGCTAGTGGTCCGGGACTAGAAGTATTCGATGAGCAGTTCTTC; CDR3 protein: CASGPGLEVFDEQFF
V gene: TRBV7-8; J gene: TRBJ2-2; clone size: few; D gene: TRBD2; CDR3 DNA: TGTGCCAGCACCATAGCGGGGGGGCCCCCCGGGGAGCTGTTTTTT; CDR3 protein: CASTIAGGPPGELFF
V gene: TRBV11-2; J gene: TRBJ2-1; clone size: -; D gene: -; CDR3 DNA: TGTGCCAGCAGCTTAATGGACGGAACCTACAATGAGCAGTTCTTC; CDR3 protein: CASSLMDGTYNEQFF
V gene: TRBV11-2; J gene: TRBJ2-7; clone size: -; D gene: TRBD2; CDR3 DNA: TGTGCCAGCAGCCCTCAAGAACTAGCGGGGCCCCCCTACGAGCAGTACTTC; CDR3 protein: CASSPQELAGPPYEQYF
V gene: TRBV7-6; J gene: TRBJ2-7; clone size: few; D gene: -; CDR3 DNA: TGTGCCAGCAGCTTAGGAGTAGGAGGGAGCGGCTACGAGCAGTACTTC; CDR3 protein: CASSLGVGGSGYEQYF
V gene: TRBV5-6; J gene: TRBJ1-2; clone size: -; D gene: -; CDR3 DNA: TGTGCCAGCAGCGCAAGCTTCCAAATCTATGGCTACACCTTC; CDR3 protein: CASSASFQIYGYTF
V gene: TRBV7-3; J gene: TRBJ2-3; clone size: -; D gene: TRBD1; CDR3 DNA: TGTGCCAGCAGCTTTACAGGGACAGCCGATACGCAGTATTTT; CDR3 protein: CASSFTGTADTQYF
V gene: TRBV7-9; J gene: TRBJ1-1; clone size: -; D gene: -; CDR3 DNA: TGTGCCAGCACCTACCTGGGATTTGAGGACACTGAAGCTTTCTTT; CDR3 protein: CASTYLGFEDTEAFF
V gene: TRBV11-3; J gene: TRBJ2-1; clone size: -; D gene: TRBD1; CDR3 DNA: TGTGCCAGCAGCTTAGCCGGGACAGGTGTCGGTGAGCAGTTCTTC; CDR3 protein: CASSLAGTGVGEQFF
V gene: TRBV29-1; J gene: TRBJ2-1; clone size: -; D gene: -; CDR3 DNA: TGCAGCGTTGTTCGGGGACCTACCGGGGGTGAGCAGTTCTTC; CDR3 protein: CSVVRGPTGGEQFF
V gene: TRBV6-5; J gene: TRBJ2-5; clone size: -; D gene: -; CDR3 DNA: TGTGCCTTAGCGGTCCAAGAGACCCAGTACTTC; CDR3 protein: CALAVQETQYF
V gene: TRBV7-2; J gene: TRBJ2-5; clone size: -; D gene: -; CDR3 DNA: TGTGCCAGCAGCCCGAGGATGGCCCGTCAAGAGACCCAGTACTTC; CDR3 protein: CASSPRMARQETQYF
V gene: TRBV28; J gene: TRBJ1-2; clone size: -; D gene: TRBD1; CDR3 DNA: TGTGCCGTGGACAGGGGAAAGGATGGCTACACCTTC; CDR3 protein: CAVDRGKDGYTF
V gene: TRBV7-3; J gene: TRBJ2-5; clone size: -; D gene: TRBD1; CDR3 DNA: TGTGCCAGCAGCCAGACAGGGGCTGGGACCCAGTACTTC; CDR3 protein: CASSQTGAGTQYF
V gene: TRBV30; J gene: TRBJ2-5; clone size: once; D gene: TRBD1; CDR3 DNA: TGTGCCTGGAGTCCACGGGACAGGAGGGAGACCCAGTACTTC; CDR3 protein: CAWSPRDRRETQYF
V gene: TRBV15; J gene: TRBJ1-5; clone size: -; D gene: -; CDR3 DNA: TGTGCCACCAGCCCGGCGGCAGGCCGGCCCCAGCATTTT; CDR3 protein: CATSPAAGRPQHF